This T cell receptor beta chain was sequenced during a study of blood T cell repertoires in COVID-19. Study information: Sites in the United States, Italy and Spain provided acute and convalescent COVID-19 samples. Sources were T cells, B-cell-depleted T cells, or PBMCs; the material itself was cDNA or gDNA.

Profiled with immunoSEQ multiplex PCR; TCRdb holds only in-frame clones, not every one. The sample includes 380,000 or so clones, 80% to 90% seen only once; the top ten take 1.2%. This CDR3 comprises 15 residues. Germline values: CDR1 MNHEY, CDR2 SMNVEV (reference sequence). With 5 bases clipped from V and 6 bases from J, the junction kept 11 bases outside the gene matches. Sequencing was performed on peripheral blood. The V gene is TRBV27, the J gene TRBJ1-2; TRBD1 aligns across 8 bases. This clonotype was sampled from a man aged 40-50 years with acute or convalescent COVID-19. Written as DNA, the CDR3 is TGTGCCAGCAGTCAACCGGGACAGGAGGCGGATGGCTACACCTTC. It is translated as CASSQPGQEADGYTF.